The 26 T cell receptor beta chains reported below all come from one sample, sequenced in a study of cytomegalovirus exposure and HLA in healthy donors. A multiplex PCR was run with 60 Vbeta primers and 13 Jbeta primers. Produced via immunoSEQ multiplex PCR; TCRdb's table is partial and in-frame only. The repertoire holds under 200,000 clones, with 60% to 80% as singletons. The sample consisted of PBMCs. The source is a man in his fifties in good health and CMV-seropositive.

V and J are TRBV6-1 and TRBJ2-7, with D maybe TRBD1 (5 bases). The germline V gene encodes CDR1 MNHNS and CDR2 SASEGT. There are 13 residues in the CDR3. The ends were cut back, 4 bases at V and 5 bases at J, with 12 bases in the middle. The CDR3: CASSAQGINEQYV. CDR3 nucleotide sequence: TGTGCCAGCAGTGCTCAGGGTATCAACGAGCAGTACGTC.

This chain joins TRBV4-1 and TRBJ2-5; no definite D call. This CDR3 is 13 amino acids long. Germline V gene data show CDR1 as MGHRA and CDR2 as YSYEKL. Trimming stripped 1 base from V and 5 bases from J, with 8 bases between. In DNA, the CDR3 is TGCGCCAGCAGCCAAGTGGCCGGGGAGACCCAGTACTTC. The encoded protein is CASSQVAGETQYF.

The chain employs TRBV4-1 and TRBJ1-3, with unresolved D. Germline loops: CDR1 MGHRA, CDR2 YSYEKL. V lost 3 bases and J 5 bases, leaving 20 bases between the germline ends. CDR3 size: 17 residues. The CDR3 coding sequence is TGCGCCAGCAGCCAGACATTCTCCGGGAGAGATCGAAACACCATATATTTT. The encoded protein is CASSQTFSGRDRNTIYF.

The V and J genes are TRBV15 and TRBJ2-3, with unresolved D. Trimming removed 6 bases from V and 8 bases from J, with 9 bases in between. The CDR3 has 11 amino acids. Germline CDR1 and CDR2: LNHNV and YYDKDF (reference sequence). DNA of the CDR3: TGTGCCACCAGAGAGTATAGTACGCAGTATTTT. It specifies CATREYSTQYF.

The chain uses TRBV5-4 and TRBJ2-1; TRBD2 matches at 7 bases. The CDR3 extends over 15 amino acids. After removal of 2 bases from V and 5 bases from J, the junction contained 7 bases not matched to a gene. Germline V gives CDR1 SGHNT, CDR2 YYREEE (reference sequence). The CDR3 DNA reads TGTGCCAGCAGCTTCAGGGCGGGAGAGGACAATGAGCAGTTCTTC. Its translation is CASSFRAGEDNEQFF.

This clone is a singleton in its sample. V gene TRBV7-9 combines with J gene TRBJ1-5; 8 nucleotides match TRBD1. The CDR3 is 15 amino acids. CDR1 is SEHNR and CDR2 is FQNEAQ in the germline V gene (reference sequence). V gave up 1 base and J gave up 7 bases; unmatched junction bases: 6. The chain's CDR3 is CASSLGQGAGQPQHF. The CDR3 region has the DNA TGTGCCAGCAGCTTAGGGCAGGGGGCTGGCCAGCCCCAGCATTTT.

This clone showed up just once. The chain has TRBV25-1 and TRBJ2-7; 12 bases are a match to TRBD1. Germline V gene sequence: CDR1 MGHDK, CDR2 SYGVNS. The V segment lost 1 base and the J segment 7 bases; nucleotides outside the gene matches: 14. This CDR3 has 18 residues. Written as DNA, the CDR3 is TGTGCCAGCAGTGAATGGGGGGGCCCGGGACAGGGGGCGAGGGAGCAGTACTTC. Amino acid sequence: CASSEWGGPGQGAREQYF.

The chain links TRBV19 to TRBJ2-7; D perhaps matches TRBD1 (6 bases). The CDR3 runs 13 residues. Trimming took off 8 bases at V and 1 base at J, with 12 bases between the two ends. Germline V gene lookup returns CDR1 LNHDA and CDR2 SQIVND (reference sequence). CDR3 sequence reads: CASRRDTSYEQYF. The CDR3 DNA reads as TGTGCCAGTCGCCGGGACACTTCCTACGAGCAGTACTTC.

The chain joins TRBV2 to TRBJ1-4; 9 nucleotides align to TRBD1. J lost 6 bases, V lost 1 base, and 0 bases had no gene match. The CDR3 has 14 residues. Germline CDR1 is SNHLY and CDR2 is FYNNEI. For the CDR3, the DNA is TGTGCCAGCAGTGAAGGGACAGGGGATGAAAAACTGTTTTTT. Residues: CASSEGTGDEKLFF.

The chain couples TRBV7-2 to TRBJ2-7; the D is unclear. Germline CDR1 SGHTA, CDR2 FQGNSA. V shed 5 bases and J shed 2 bases, with 10 bases lying between them. The CDR3 spans 13 residues. CDR3 sequence reads: CASSQTPAYEQYF. DNA for the CDR3: TGTGCCAGCAGCCAAACTCCTGCCTACGAGCAGTACTTC.

V is TRBV6-6 and J is TRBJ1-5; possible D gene TRBD1, 5 bases. The germline gives CDR1 MNHNY, CDR2 SVGAGI (reference sequence). V dropped 6 bases and J dropped 4 bases, with 13 bases sitting between them. The CDR3 covers 14 residues. CDR3 coding DNA: TGTGCCAGCAGCCGGGACTCTGTAAATCAGCCCCAGCATTTT. It encodes CASSRDSVNQPQHF.

The chain employs TRBV6-7 and TRBJ2-1, with TRBD1 identical over 9 bases. TRBV6-7 is an open reading frame whose function is uncertain. This CDR3 is 15 amino acids long. The V and J ends lost 7 bases and 12 bases, in that order; junction bases with no gene match: 16. The CDR3 nucleotides are TGTGCCAGCAACCATTACCGGGACAGGGACGAAGGGCAGTTCTTC. Amino acids: CASNHYRDRDEGQFF.

The V gene is TRBV7-7, the J gene TRBJ2-2, with unresolved D. V was trimmed by 5 bases and J by 0 bases, leaving 10 bases between them. The CDR3 runs 15 residues. The germline V gene has CDR1 SSHAT and CDR2 FNYEAQ (reference sequence). CDR3 bases: TGTGCCAGCAGCCCTATTCTTGCGAACACCGGGGAGCTGTTTTTT. It encodes CASSPILANTGELFF.

The DNA for the CDR3 is TGTGCCAGCAGGCTTTTAGGGGTCTACGAGCAGTACTTC. Encoded protein: CASRLLGVYEQYF. V and J are TRBV28 and TRBJ2-7; possibly TRBD1 for D (5 bases). Germline assignment: CDR1 MDHEN and CDR2 SYDVKM. Trimming left V 6 bases short and J 3 bases short, with 12 bases between. This CDR3 has 13 residues. Variable domain in full (rest from reference TRBV28 and TRBJ2-7): DVKVTQSSRYLVKRTGEKVFLECVQDMDHENMFWYRQDPGLGLRLIYFSYDVKMKEKGDIPEGYSVSREKKERFSLILESASTNQTSMYLCASRLLGVYEQYFGPGTRLTVT.

The chain uses TRBV7-2 and TRBJ2-5, with TRBD2 matching over 9 bases. CDR3 length: 15 residues. Germline V gene data show CDR1 as SGHTA and CDR2 as FQGNSA. V shed 5 bases and J 2 bases; nucleotides not matched to a gene: 6. CDR3 sequence (DNA): TGTGCCAGCAGCATCCAGACTAGCGGACAAGAGACCCAGTACTTC. It codes for CASSIQTSGQETQYF.

The V and J genes are TRBV18 and TRBJ2-1; D not certain. V was cut by 3 bases and J by 0 bases, with 12 bases left in between. The CDR3 totals 16 residues. Germline-derived CDR1 and CDR2 are KGHSH and LQKENI. Here the CDR3 reads CASSPPQINSYNEQFF. For the CDR3, the DNA is TGTGCCAGCTCACCCCCCCAGATCAACTCCTACAATGAGCAGTTCTTC.

The chain is built from TRBV29-1 and TRBJ1-1; D gene unclear. The CDR3 has 14 amino acids. Germline-derived CDR1 and CDR2 are SQVTM and ANQGSEA. CDR3 in amino acids: CGCRIVAMNTEAFF. CDR3 DNA: TGCGGCTGCCGCATCGTAGCGATGAACACTGAAGCTTTCTTT. Full variable domain (rest looked up from reference TRBV29-1 and TRBJ1-1): SAVISQKPSRDICQRGTSLTIQCQVDSQVTMMFWYRQQPGQSLTLIATANQGSEATYESGFVIDKFPISRPNLTFSTLTVSNMSPEDSSIYLCGCRIVAMNTEAFFGQGTRLTVV.

The rearrangement uses TRBV6-6 and TRBJ2-7, with D possibly matching TRBD2 (5 bases). Trimming took 0 bases from V and 4 from J, leaving 7 bases between them. Germline values: CDR1 MNHNY, CDR2 SVGAGI (reference sequence). The CDR3 has 13 amino acids. The CDR3 nucleotides read TGTGCCAGCAGTTACTCAGGGAGATACGAGCAGTACTTC. The encoded protein is CASSYSGRYEQYF.

This sequence joins TRBV7-2 and TRBJ1-2, with D maybe TRBD1 (5 bases). The CDR3 has 11 residues. V gave up 4 bases and J gave up 11 bases, with 11 bases separating them. Germline CDR1 is SGHTA and CDR2 is FQGNSA. CDR3 DNA: TGTGCCAGCAGCTCGGGACTCCTGTACACCTTC. It yields the protein CASSSGLLYTF.

V gene TRBV19 combines with J gene TRBJ1-1, with a possible D match to TRBD1 (5 bases). This CDR3 has 13 amino acids. Germline V gives CDR1 LNHDA, CDR2 SQIVND (reference sequence). With 5 bases removed from V and 1 base from J, the gap between germline ends came to 8 bases. CDR3 amino acids: CASSWGENTEAFF. CDR3 in DNA: TGTGCCAGTAGTTGGGGGGAGAACACTGAAGCTTTCTTT.

The V gene is TRBV4-1, the J gene TRBJ1-1; D unresolved. CDR1 and CDR2 (germline): MGHRA, YSYEKL. The V gene lost 4 bases and the J gene lost 5 bases, with 14 bases spanning the gap. This CDR3 has 14 residues. CDR3 coding DNA: TGCGCCAGCAGCCCCAGTGGGCCGAGAACTGAAGCTTTCTTT. The encoded protein is CASSPSGPRTEAFF.

This rearrangement joins TRBV14 to TRBJ2-1; 11 bases match TRBD2. In germline, CDR1 is SGHDN, CDR2 FVKESK. V lost 6 bases to trimming and J lost 5 bases; unmatched junction nucleotides: 9. This CDR3 has 16 residues. CDR3 loop: CASSFGLAGGDNEQFF. CDR3 sequence (DNA): TGTGCCAGCAGTTTCGGCTTAGCGGGGGGGGACAATGAGCAGTTCTTC.

The rearrangement uses TRBV9 and TRBJ2-5; D is ambiguous. This CDR3 has 13 residues. The germline V gene has CDR1 SGDLS and CDR2 YYNGEE. Trimming took 0 bases from V and 5 from J, leaving 8 bases between them. This CDR3 is CASSVELEETQYF. The CDR3 DNA sequence: TGTGCCAGCAGCGTAGAACTTGAGGAGACCCAGTACTTC.

V and J are TRBV14 and TRBJ1-2; tentatively, D is TRBD1 (5 bases). Germline assignment: CDR1 SGHDN and CDR2 FVKESK. V dropped 0 bases and J dropped 8 bases, with 16 bases sitting between them. The CDR3 length is 15 residues. The CDR3 DNA follows: TGTGCCAGCAGCCAAGACGGGGGAGGGATTCGGGGCTACACCTTC. This translates into CASSQDGGGIRGYTF.

This chain uses TRBV5-6 with TRBJ1-5, with D unresolved. Trimming took off 2 bases at V and 5 bases at J, with 14 bases between the two ends. CDR3 length: 15 amino acids. Germline values: CDR1 SGHDT, CDR2 YYEEEE. The CDR3 region is CASSFRGQRHQPQHF. As DNA, the CDR3 is TGTGCCAGCAGCTTTCGAGGCCAGAGACATCAGCCCCAGCATTTT.

The table lists this clone with a few counts. The chain joins TRBV5-1 to TRBJ1-4; D remains ambiguous. CDR1 and CDR2 (germline): SGHRS, YFSETQ. The CDR3 covers 14 residues. Trimming left V 4 bases short and J 8 bases short, with 15 bases between. This CDR3 reads CASSIPGENEKLFF. CDR3 nucleotides: TGCGCCAGCAGCATCCCCGGGGAAAACGAAAAACTGTTTTTT. The variable domain in full, completed from reference TRBV5-1 and TRBJ1-4, reads KAGVTQTPRYLIKTRGQQVTLSCSPISGHRSVSWYQQTPGQGLQFLFEYFSETQRNKGNFPGRFSGRQFSNSRSEMNVSTLELGDSALYLCASSIPGENEKLFFGSGTQLSVL.